This TCR beta chain was captured in a study of blood T cell repertoires in COVID-19. CDR3 length: 15 residues. Germline CDR1 reads LGHNA; CDR2 reads YSLEER. Unmatched junction bases numbered 7, after V lost 6 bases and J lost 3 bases. Produced via immunoSEQ multiplex PCR; TCRdb's table is partial and in-frame only. The sample carries 130,000 to 150,000 clones, roughly 81% recorded once. The TCR originated in a human donor with acute or convalescent COVID-19. The donor label of this sample is uncertain. The specimen sequenced was peripheral blood. The chain carries TRBV4-3 and TRBJ2-4, with TRBD2 matching over 8 bases. The CDR3 bases are TGCGCCAGCAGTCCGGCGGGGGGCGACAAAAACATTCAGTACTTC. Translating it yields CASSPAGGDKNIQYF.